These 2 T cell receptor beta chains came from one sample sequenced in a study of neurological immune-mediated disorders. TCRdb reprocessed the 5' RACE reads via MiXCR and lists one record per CDR3 protein. The sample lists approximately 41,000 distinct CDR3 sequences, roughly 15% occurring once. Sequenced sample: CD4+ T cells from blood. These receptors were collected from a woman in her sixties or seventies with HTLV-1-associated myelopathy (HAM/TSP).

This clonotype was observed many times. The CDR3 spells CSAGEVAGHSYEQYF. CDR3 nucleotides: TGCAGTGCTGGGGAAGTAGCGGGGCACTCCTACGAGCAGTACTTC. The V call is TRBV20-1, the J call TRBJ2-7; 8 bases fit TRBD2. Unmatched junction bases numbered 9, after V lost 5 bases and J lost 0 bases. Germline CDR1 and CDR2: DFQATT and SNEGSKA (reference sequence). This CDR3 spans 15 amino acids.

This clonotype was picked up many times. The rearrangement joins TRBV20-1 to TRBJ2-1; TRBD2 matches 10 bases. The CDR3 contains 14 residues. Looked up from germline, CDR1 is DFQATT and CDR2 is SNEGSKA (reference sequence). V trimming: 5 bases; J trimming: 5 bases; junction bases outside the gene matches: 6. This CDR3 is CSAYSGGGHNEQFF. In nucleotides, the CDR3 is TGCAGTGCTTACAGCGGGGGGGGCCACAATGAGCAGTTCTTC.